These 27 T cell receptor beta chains were all obtained from the same sample, sequenced in a study of tumor-infiltrating lymphocytes in oesophageal squamous cell carcinoma. TCRdb called the PCR reads again in MiXCR, with one record for every CDR3 protein. This sample yields roughly 11,000 distinct CDR3 sequences, of which around three fifths are seen a single time; about 24% belongs to the top ten. Sequenced material: esophageal tumor tissue. These receptors were collected from a male donor with esophageal squamous cell carcinoma.

This clonotype was detected only a few times. This chain joins TRBV6-1 and TRBJ2-1; 10 bases line up with TRBD2. The J segment lost 9 bases and the V segment lost 6 bases, leaving 11 bases of the junction unmatched. Germline V gene data show CDR1 as MNHNS and CDR2 as SASEGT. The CDR3 is made up of 15 amino acids. This CDR3 reads CASRRSSGSFSEQFF. The CDR3 DNA is TGTGCCAGCAGACGGTCTAGCGGGAGTTTCAGTGAGCAGTTCTTC.

The CDR3 coding sequence is TGTGCCAGCAGTAGGGACAGGGAGGCAGATACGCAGTATTTT. Encoded protein: CASSRDREADTQYF. The chain links TRBV28 to TRBJ2-3, with 9 nucleotides matching TRBD1. The CDR3 covers 14 residues. Trimming at V came to 5 bases and at J to 4 bases, leaving 4 bases not matched to a gene. Per the germline V gene, CDR1 is MDHEN and CDR2 is SYDVKM.

As regards this clonotype: A much larger clone lies a single base off, so this may be a read error. The rearrangement uses TRBV5-2 and TRBJ2-3; TRBD1 was called by the table and not checked on the DNA. TRBV5-2 corresponds to a pseudogene. This CDR3 is 16 amino acids long. This CDR3 is CDSNHRRGDTTDTQYF. Written as DNA, the CDR3 is TGTGACAGCAACCACAGAAGGGGAGATACCACAGATACGCAGTATTTT.

With respect to this clonotype: Because the CDR3 is missing its conserved closing phenylalanine or tryptophan, this is likely a read error. No DNA is shown, since the ends of the CDR3 on it are uncertain; the CDR3 is the one TCRdb lists. The J gene is TRBJ1-6, the V gene TRBV28; the D call of TRBD1 is as the table states it, not checked on the DNA. Germline-derived CDR1 and CDR2 are MDHEN and SYDVKM. Counting both end residues, the CDR3 totals 16 amino acids. The CDR3 reads CASSLGTTIYEQYFGP.

This clonotype was seen only once. Without the conserved terminal phenylalanine or tryptophan, this CDR3 likely stems from a read error. Because the CDR3's place on the DNA is in doubt, the DNA is left out and the CDR3 is given as listed by TCRdb. J is TRBJ2-5 and V is TRBV5-5; whether TRBD2, the table's D call, matches the DNA was not checked. Germline-derived CDR1 and CDR2 are SGHKS and YYEKEE (reference sequence). With termini counted, the CDR3 has 20 amino acids. CDR3 loop: CASSFRAWGSNHRTPLHFGN.

The chain carries TRBV12-3 or TRBV12-4 and TRBJ2-7, with a tentative D call TRBD2 (5 bases). The CDR3 extends over 14 amino acids. Trimming left V 1 base short and J 1 base short, with 8 bases between. For the CDR3, the DNA is TGTGCCAGCAGTTTAGGGACTCTTTCCTACGAGCAGTACTTC. Translation: CASSLGTLSYEQYF.

The chain employs TRBV7-6 and TRBJ2-6; D is undetermined. V was trimmed by 5 bases and J by 0 bases, leaving 14 bases between them. Germline V gene lookup returns CDR1 SGHVS and CDR2 FNYEAQ. The CDR3 spans 17 residues. CDR3 protein: CASSIRAWGSGANVLTF. In DNA, the CDR3 is TGTGCCAGCAGCATCCGGGCCTGGGGCTCTGGGGCCAACGTCCTGACTTTC.

V and J are TRBV7-6 and TRBJ2-1, with TRBD2 identical over 8 bases. Germline CDR1 is SGHVS and CDR2 is FNYEAQ. CDR3 length: 15 residues. With 1 base clipped from V and 8 bases from J, the junction kept 7 bases outside the gene matches. In nucleotides, the CDR3 is TGTGCCAGCAGCTTAGACGGGGGGGCGTCGGATGAGCAGTTCTTC. Its protein product is CASSLDGGASDEQFF.

By share, this clonotype ranks as medium-sized. CDR3 nucleotides: TGTGCCAGCAGCACAAAGGGGGCGCGGGAGCAGTTCTTC. It specifies CASSTKGAREQFF. The chain recombines TRBV7-3 with TRBJ2-1, with 7 positions matching TRBD1. The CDR3 spans 13 residues. V trimming: 5 bases; J trimming: 10 bases; junction bases outside the gene matches: 8. CDR1 and CDR2 from the germline V gene are SGHTA and FQGTGA.

The sample holds a few counts of this clonotype. The DNA for the CDR3 is TGTGCCAGCAGCTTTGGGTCCGCGGGGGGTGAAAAACTGTTTTTT. As protein: CASSFGSAGGEKLFF. The gene calls are TRBV7-3 and TRBJ1-4; D is perhaps TRBD1 (5 bases). This CDR3 contains 15 residues. Per germline, CDR1 SGHTA and CDR2 FQGTGA. V was cut by 3 bases and J by 7 bases, with 15 bases left in between.

The V gene is TRBV6-4, the J gene TRBJ2-2; D is uncertain. The CDR3 has 17 amino acids. Germline assignment: CDR1 MRHNA and CDR2 SNTAGT. Trimming cost V 3 bases and J 4 bases, with 18 bases left between them. CDR3 residues: CASSERRGSRSTGELFF. CDR3 nucleotide sequence: TGTGCCAGCAGTGAACGGAGAGGCAGCCGATCCACCGGGGAGCTGTTTTTT.

This clonotype was seen a few times. J is TRBJ2-3 and V is TRBV7-3; TRBD2 might be the D (6 bases). The DNA end lines up better with TRBJ2-1; the J call may be wrong. Per the germline V gene, CDR1 is SGHTA and CDR2 is FQGTGA. This CDR3 comprises 15 residues. CDR3 residues: CASSLRSGVTYEQFF. The DNA for the CDR3 is TGTGCCAGCAGCTTAAGGTCGGGAGTAACGTATGAGCAGTTCTTC.

The CDR3 reads CASLAGEAFGVRDTQYF. Written as DNA, the CDR3 is TGTGCCAGTCTAGCGGGAGAGGCGTTTGGGGTTAGAGATACGCAGTATTTT. The chain carries TRBV7-1 and TRBJ2-3, with 10 bases matching TRBD2. TRBV7-1 is labeled an ORF, and its function is uncertain. The length of the CDR3 is 17 residues. V shed 9 bases and J 5 bases; nucleotides not matched to a gene: 17.

The chain employs TRBV5-1 and TRBJ2-7, with TRBD1 identical over 8 bases. CDR1 is SGHRS and CDR2 is YFSETQ in the germline V gene. Unmatched junction bases numbered 5, after V lost 3 bases and J lost 6 bases. This CDR3 spans 13 amino acids. The CDR3 DNA reads TGCGCCAGCAGCTCAGAGACAGGGGTCGAGCAGTACTTC. Residues: CASSSETGVEQYF. Based on the CDR3 plus reference TRBV5-1 and TRBJ2-7, the full variable domain is KAGVTQTPRYLIKTRGQQVTLSCSPISGHRSVSWYQQTPGQGLQFLFEYFSETQRNKGNFPGRFSGRQFSNSRSEMNVSTLELGDSALYLCASSSETGVEQYFGPGTRLTVT.

Turning to this clonotype: The junction departs from germline at one end; a sequencing error may be responsible. As DNA, the CDR3 is TGTGCCGGCAGCTTAGGGGGGGGGAGGCTCAATGAGCAGTTCTTC. Encoded protein: CAGSLGGGRLNEQFF. The gene calls are TRBV7-2 and TRBJ2-5, with a weak D call TRBD2 (7 bases). The DNA end lines up better with TRBJ2-1; the J call may be wrong. CDR1 is SGHTA and CDR2 is FQGNSA in the germline V gene. CDR3 length equals 15 residues.

This rearrangement joins TRBV7-3 to TRBJ1-4; D is unclear. The closer fit of TRBJ2-2 to the DNA end suggests the J call may be wrong. The CDR3 totals 13 residues. Germline CDR1 reads SGHTA; CDR2 reads FQGTGA. The CDR3 DNA is TGTGCCAGCAGCTTAAGGCCCACCGGGGAGCTGTTTTTT. As protein: CASSLRPTGELFF.

V gene TRBV24-1 combines with J gene TRBJ1-1, with D maybe TRBD2 (6 bases). The J call may be in error: the DNA end matches TRBJ2-2 better. Germline CDR1 KGHDR, CDR2 SFDVKD. The CDR3 totals 13 residues. For the CDR3, the DNA is TGTGCCACGGAGGGAAGGGGCGGAGGGGAGCTGTTTTTT. Residues: CATEGRGGGELFF.

The chain carries TRBV20-1 and TRBJ1-1; D perhaps matches TRBD1 (5 bases). The CDR3 is made up of 10 amino acids. Germline CDR1 DFQATT, CDR2 SNEGSKA (reference sequence). V was shortened by 5 bases and J by 11 bases, with 12 bases between the two germline ends. CDR3 in amino acids: CSAERDSAFF. CDR3 bases: TGCAGTGCTGAGCGGGACTCCGCTTTCTTT.

The chain uses TRBV6-6 and TRBJ1-2; perhaps TRBD1 as D (5 bases). The CDR3 extends over 14 amino acids. The V gene lost 5 bases and the J gene lost 0 bases, with 10 bases spanning the gap. Looked up from germline, CDR1 is MNHNY and CDR2 is SVGAGI (reference sequence). The CDR3 sequence is CASSATETNYGYTF. CDR3 nucleotides: TGTGCCAGCAGTGCGACAGAAACTAACTATGGCTACACCTTC.

This sequence joins TRBV27 and TRBJ2-4, with D perhaps TRBD2 (6 bases). The end of the DNA aligns better with TRBJ2-5, so the J call may be wrong. The CDR3 runs 15 residues. Per the germline V gene, CDR1 is MNHEY and CDR2 is SMNVEV (reference sequence). CDR3 sequence (DNA): TGTGCCAGCAGAGGCGGCGGGGAAGGGCTGGAGACCCAGTACTTC. Protein product: CASRGGGEGLETQYF.

The CDR3 reads CASSLYPGSSETQYF. The CDR3 region has the DNA TGTGCCAGCAGCTTATACCCTGGATCGTCGGAGACCCAGTACTTC. The genes are TRBV11-1 and TRBJ2-4, with unresolved D. The tail of the sequence fits TRBJ2-5 better, so the J call may be wrong. Germline CDR1 is SGHAT and CDR2 is FQDESV (reference sequence). The CDR3 is made up of 15 amino acids.

This clonotype occurred a few times. The V and J genes are TRBV12-3 or TRBV12-4 and TRBJ2-1, with D perhaps given as TRBD1 or TRBD2 (5 bases each). CDR3 length equals 14 residues. The germline V and J ends were trimmed by 3 bases and 9 bases, with 15 bases remaining between them. CDR3 in amino acids: CASSLDGALAEQFF. The DNA for the CDR3 is TGTGCCAGCAGTTTGGACGGGGCCTTAGCTGAGCAGTTCTTC.

This clonotype turned up a few times. The V call is TRBV10-3, the J call TRBJ2-1; 7 bases match TRBD2. The CDR3 is 14 residues long. The V gene's germline CDR1 is ENHRY and CDR2 SYGVKD. V shed 11 bases, J shed 4 bases, and the junction held 11 bases outside the gene matches. DNA of the CDR3: TGTGCCTCCCAGTTGGCGGGGGTATACAATGAGCAGTTCTTC. This gives the protein CASQLAGVYNEQFF.

This clonotype was observed a handful of times. The rearrangement joins TRBV7-2 to TRBJ2-7, with D possibly being TRBD1 (5 bases). Germline V lookup: CDR1 SGHTA, CDR2 FQGNSA. The CDR3 totals 14 residues. The V gene lost 2 bases and the J gene lost 3 bases, with 11 bases spanning the gap. CDR3 amino acids: CASSLYRQFYEQYF. Here the CDR3 DNA reads TGTGCCAGCAGCTTATATCGACAGTTCTACGAGCAGTACTTC.

Worth noting for this clonotype: At one end the junction does not follow the germline gene, possibly because of a read error. The rearrangement uses TRBV7-3 and TRBJ2-5; D tentatively reads TRBD1 or TRBD2 (5 bases each). Germline lookup yields CDR1 SGHTA and CDR2 FQGTGA. The CDR3 has 15 residues. The DNA for the CDR3 is TGTGCCAGCAGCCCATCCAGGGTAGCCACCGGGGAGCTGTATTTT. Protein: CASSPSRVATGELYF.

As regards this clonotype: It may be a read error: a sequence one base away is much more abundant. This sequence joins TRBV7-9 and TRBJ2-4; no clear D gene. Judging by the DNA end, TRBJ2-7 fits better; the J call may be wrong. The CDR3 runs to 12 residues. Germline CDR1 SEHNR, CDR2 FQNEAQ (reference sequence). DNA for the CDR3: TGTGCCAGCAGCTTCCAGCTCTACGAGCAGTACTTC. Residues: CASSFQLYEQYF.

The genes are TRBV12-3 or TRBV12-4 and TRBJ2-4; D is ambiguous. The end of the DNA is better explained by TRBJ2-7, so the J call may be wrong. The length of the CDR3 is 15 residues. CDR3 sequence reads: CASSKGQLHSYEQYF. The CDR3 coding sequence is TGTGCCAGCAGCAAAGGGCAGCTACACTCATACGAGCAGTACTTC.